This T cell receptor (beta chain) was sequenced in a study of blood T cell repertoires in COVID-19. Background on the study: The samples span acute and convalescent COVID-19 from the United States, Italy and Spain. In each case, the material was cDNA or gDNA derived from T cells, B-cell-depleted T cells, or PBMCs.

This clone has a single count. This CDR3 comprises 14 residues. Trimming left V 6 bases short and J 1 base short, with 12 bases between. CDR1 is MNHEY and CDR2 is SVGAGI in the germline V gene. Authors' data handling: The assay estimated nucleated cells by amplifying reference gene primers. The method was immunoSEQ multiplex PCR; TCRdb's version includes in-frame clones alone and lacks a portion of them. V, J and clone size were drawn from that table, and D and trimming were deduced from the DNA. The sample includes 130,000 to 150,000 clones, around nine tenths of them seen just once. The material sequenced was peripheral blood. The chain has TRBV6-5 and TRBJ1-1; weak D call: TRBD1 (5 bases). The TCR sequence derives from a human donor in a cohort sampled during active COVID-19. In DNA, the CDR3 is TGTGCCAGCAGGTATACAGGCAAGAACACTGAAGCTTTCTTT. It is translated as CASRYTGKNTEAFF.